This TCR beta chain was captured by sequencing in a study of blood T cell repertoires in COVID-19. Assay: immunoSEQ multiplex PCR; the TCRdb copy retains only in-frame clones and omits some. The table includes a few hundred thousand clones, less than 90% detected once. V was clipped by 1 base and J by 1 base, with 17 bases between them. Germline assignment: CDR1 LGHDT and CDR2 YNNKEL (reference sequence). The CDR3 totals 19 residues. Specimen: peripheral blood. The V and J genes are TRBV3-1 (or the pseudogene TRBV3-2) and TRBJ2-6; possibly TRBD1 for D (7 bases). The sequence was collected from a woman in her fifties or sixties with acute or convalescent COVID-19. The CDR3 DNA reads as TGTGCCAGCAGCCAAGCTGACAGGGACTCCTTGTCTGGGGCCAACGTCCTGACTTTC. It yields the protein CASSQADRDSLSGANVLTF.